This TCR beta chain stems from a study of T-cell reconstitution after alpha-beta-depleted transplantation in children. This clonotype was seen only once. The antigen is not known. As the CDR3 is not closed by the conserved phenylalanine or tryptophan, this likely results from a read error. Study-wide findings and caveats: Newly produced T cells mostly provided counts and TCRbeta diversity after one year, as hyperexpanded clones declined. Approximately two months post-transplant, alpha-beta T cells reportedly originated from several hundred expanded graft clones. TCRbeta diversity was high at day 60 in some patients (a result of surviving recipient T cells and thymic progenitors).

This CDR3 region has 13 residues. V shed 6 bases and J shed 7 bases, with 13 bases lying between them. Germline V gives CDR1 MNHEY, CDR2 SMNVEV (reference sequence). This sample's TCRbeta library carried unique molecular identifier barcodes. TCRdb used MiXCR to reprocess the PCR reads, holding one entry per CDR3 protein. The sample carries approximately 270,000 distinct CDR3 sequences, about 24% recorded once. The chain employs TRBV27 and TRBJ2-1; D perhaps matches TRBD1 (6 bases). The receptor's source is a female patient aged 2-9 years who had a stem cell transplant for congenital amegakaryocytic thrombocytopenia, so the T cells may come from the graft donor. The source was PBMCs, mostly from graft donor cells, collected 360 days after TCRalphabeta/CD19-depleted stem cell transplant. The DNA of the CDR3 is TGTGCCAGCAGCCTGGACCAGGGGAATGAGCAGTTCGTC. Its protein product is CASSLDQGNEQFV.